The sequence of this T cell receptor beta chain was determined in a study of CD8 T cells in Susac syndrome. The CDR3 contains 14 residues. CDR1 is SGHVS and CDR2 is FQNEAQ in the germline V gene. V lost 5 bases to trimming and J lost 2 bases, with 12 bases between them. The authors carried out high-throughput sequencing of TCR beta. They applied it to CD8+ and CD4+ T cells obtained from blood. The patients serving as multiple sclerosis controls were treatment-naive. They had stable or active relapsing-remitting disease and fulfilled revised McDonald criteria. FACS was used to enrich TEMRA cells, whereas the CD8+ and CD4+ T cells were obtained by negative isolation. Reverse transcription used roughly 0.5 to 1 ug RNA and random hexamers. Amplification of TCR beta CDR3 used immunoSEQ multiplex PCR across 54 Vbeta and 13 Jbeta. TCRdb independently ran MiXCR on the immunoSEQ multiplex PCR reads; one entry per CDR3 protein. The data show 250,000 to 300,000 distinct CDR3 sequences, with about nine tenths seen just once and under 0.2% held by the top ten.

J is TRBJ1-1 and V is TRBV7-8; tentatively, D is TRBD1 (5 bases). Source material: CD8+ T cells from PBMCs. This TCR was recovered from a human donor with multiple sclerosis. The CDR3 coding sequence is TGTGCCAGCAGCCTGGGGGTTTACAACACTGAAGCTTTCTTT. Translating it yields CASSLGVYNTEAFF.